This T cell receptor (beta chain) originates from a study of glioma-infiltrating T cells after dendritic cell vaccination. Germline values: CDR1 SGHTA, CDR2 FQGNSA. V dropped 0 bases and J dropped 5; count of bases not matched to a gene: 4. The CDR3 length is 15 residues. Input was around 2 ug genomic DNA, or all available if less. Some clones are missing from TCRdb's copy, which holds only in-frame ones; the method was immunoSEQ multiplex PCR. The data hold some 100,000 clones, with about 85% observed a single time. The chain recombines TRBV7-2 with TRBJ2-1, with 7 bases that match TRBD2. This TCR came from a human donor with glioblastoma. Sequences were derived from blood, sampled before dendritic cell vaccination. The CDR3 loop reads CASSLAPSGNNEQFF. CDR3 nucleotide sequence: TGTGCCAGCAGCTTAGCGCCTAGCGGAAACAATGAGCAGTTCTTC. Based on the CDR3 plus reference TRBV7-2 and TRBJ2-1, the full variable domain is GAGVSQSPSNKVTEKGKDVELRCDPISGHTALYWYRQSLGQGLEFLIYFQGNSAPDKSGLPSDRFSAERTGGSVSTLTIQRTQQEDSAVYLCASSLAPSGNNEQFFGPGTRLTVL.